This TCR beta chain comes out of a study of CXCR3-negative and CXCR3-positive naive CD8 T cells. The authors prepared UMI-labeled TRB cDNA libraries by 5' RACE. TCRdb reprocessed the 5' RACE reads and stores each CDR3 protein as one record, lacking DNA. The sample's table shows around 6,900 distinct CDR3 sequences. Germline loops: CDR1 SQVTM, CDR2 ANQGSEA. The CDR3 has 13 residues. This clonotype is classed as medium-sized by frequency. Antigen unknown. Study-level findings and limits: Naive cells that were CXCR3-positive had more hydrophobic TRB CDR3s (compared with CXCR3-negative naive cells).

The source of this sequence is a human donor in good health. Some clones in this sample may be carry-over from other donors' samples. This chain uses TRBV29-1 with TRBJ2-1; as DNA is missing, the TRBD1 call by TCRdb cannot be tested. The sample consisted of naive CXCR3+ CD8+ T cells from blood. This sample's subset: CD45RO-CCR7+CD27+CD95- naive CD8+ T cells expressing CXCR3 (TNR3+). CDR3: CSVEEGAGNEQFF.